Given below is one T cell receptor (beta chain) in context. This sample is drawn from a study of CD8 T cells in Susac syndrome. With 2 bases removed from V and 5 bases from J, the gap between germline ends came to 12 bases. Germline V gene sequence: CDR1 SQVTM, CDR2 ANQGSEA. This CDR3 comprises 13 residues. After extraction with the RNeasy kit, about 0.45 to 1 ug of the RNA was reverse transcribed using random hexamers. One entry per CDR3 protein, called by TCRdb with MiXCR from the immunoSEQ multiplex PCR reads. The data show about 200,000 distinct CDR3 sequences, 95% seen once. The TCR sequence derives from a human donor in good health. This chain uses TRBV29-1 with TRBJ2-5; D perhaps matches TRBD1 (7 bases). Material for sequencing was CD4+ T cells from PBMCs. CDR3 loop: CSVERQGLETQYF. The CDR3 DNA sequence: TGCAGCGTTGAAAGACAGGGACTCGAGACCCAGTACTTC.